The rows below give T cell receptor beta chains drawn from one sample of a study of CD8+ T cells in alopecia areata. Sequenced by immunoSEQ multiplex PCR; TCRdb stores in-frame clones only, minus some. Among about 110,000 clones listed, roughly 59% were seen once. Material for sequencing was CD8+ T cells sorted from blood. The origin of the receptors is a human donor in good health. CDR3s leave out the opening cysteine and the closing phenylalanine or tryptophan. Clone size is not always given. Where it is, it says once, few, many or a class for expanded clones.

CDR3aa: ASSWNRGETQY
abundance: once
v_gene: TRBV7-8

CDR3aa: ASSPSYEQY
abundance: few
v_gene: TRBV7-9

CDR3aa: ASSLWNYGYT
abundance: few
v_gene: TRBV7-9

CDR3aa: ASTPYMGARQETQY
abundance: -
v_gene: TRBV7-2

CDR3aa: ASSLANEQF
abundance: -
v_gene: TRBV5-1

CDR3aa: ASSLAPASNYGYT
abundance: -
v_gene: TRBV7-8

CDR3aa: ASSEDPGPNYGYT
abundance: -
v_gene: TRBV6-1

CDR3aa: ASSPLAGTENTGELF
abundance: -
v_gene: TRBV9

CDR3aa: ASSYSGDSSYEQY
abundance: few
v_gene: TRBV10-3

CDR3aa: ASSDLRKVKTQY
abundance: -
v_gene: TRBV6-5

CDR3aa: SASTLNEQF
abundance: -
v_gene: TRBV20-1